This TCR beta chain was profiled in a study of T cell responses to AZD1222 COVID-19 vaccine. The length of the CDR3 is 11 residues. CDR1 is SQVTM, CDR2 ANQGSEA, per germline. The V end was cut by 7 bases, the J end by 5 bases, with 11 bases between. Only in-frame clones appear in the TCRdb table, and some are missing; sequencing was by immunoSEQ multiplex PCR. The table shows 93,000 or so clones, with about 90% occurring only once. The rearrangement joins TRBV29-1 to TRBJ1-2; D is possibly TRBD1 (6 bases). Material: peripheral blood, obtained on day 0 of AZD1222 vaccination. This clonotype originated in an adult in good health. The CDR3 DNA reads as TGCAGCGACGCGCAGGGGTATGGCTACACCTTC. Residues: CSDAQGYGYTF. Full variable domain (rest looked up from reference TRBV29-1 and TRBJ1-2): SAVISQKPSRDICQRGTSLTIQCQVDSQVTMMFWYRQQPGQSLTLIATANQGSEATYESGFVIDKFPISRPNLTFSTLTVSNMSPEDSSIYLCSDAQGYGYTFGSGTRLTVV.